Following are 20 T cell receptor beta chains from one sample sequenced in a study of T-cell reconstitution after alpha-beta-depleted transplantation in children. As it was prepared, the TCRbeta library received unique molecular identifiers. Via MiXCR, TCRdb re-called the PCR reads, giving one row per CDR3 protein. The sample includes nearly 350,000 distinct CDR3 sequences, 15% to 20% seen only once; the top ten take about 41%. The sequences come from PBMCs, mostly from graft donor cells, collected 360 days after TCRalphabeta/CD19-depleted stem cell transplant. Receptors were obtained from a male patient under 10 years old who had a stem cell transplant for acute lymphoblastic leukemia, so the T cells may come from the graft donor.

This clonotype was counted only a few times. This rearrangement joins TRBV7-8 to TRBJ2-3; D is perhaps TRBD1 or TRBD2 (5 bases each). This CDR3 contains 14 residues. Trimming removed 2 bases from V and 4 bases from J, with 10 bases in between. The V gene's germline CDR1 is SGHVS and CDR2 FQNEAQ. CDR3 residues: CASSLNGGSDTQYF. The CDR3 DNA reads TGTGCCAGCAGCTTAAATGGGGGTTCAGATACGCAGTATTTT.

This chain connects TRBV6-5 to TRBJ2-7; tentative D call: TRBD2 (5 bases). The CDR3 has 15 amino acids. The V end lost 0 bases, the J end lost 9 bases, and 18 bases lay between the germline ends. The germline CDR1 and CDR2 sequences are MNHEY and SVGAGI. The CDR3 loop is CASSYSTPFGERQYF. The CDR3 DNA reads TGTGCCAGCAGTTACTCGACCCCCTTTGGGGAGCGGCAGTACTTC.

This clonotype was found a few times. The CDR3 bases are TGTGCCAGCAGTTTAAGTGGCTTGGAGCGGGAGCGGCCTCTACCGCTCTACGAGCAGTACTTC. This gives the protein CASSLSGLERERPLPLYEQYF. The rearrangement links TRBV12-3 or TRBV12-4 to TRBJ2-7, with 8 bases identical to TRBD2. J lost 3 bases, V lost 2 bases, and 24 bases had no gene match. This CDR3 is 21 amino acids long.

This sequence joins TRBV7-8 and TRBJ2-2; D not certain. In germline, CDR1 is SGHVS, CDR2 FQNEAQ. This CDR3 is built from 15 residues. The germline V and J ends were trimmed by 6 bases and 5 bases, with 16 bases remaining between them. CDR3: CASSYGFFVTGELFF. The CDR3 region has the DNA TGTGCCAGCAGTTACGGATTTTTCGTAACCGGGGAGCTGTTTTTT.

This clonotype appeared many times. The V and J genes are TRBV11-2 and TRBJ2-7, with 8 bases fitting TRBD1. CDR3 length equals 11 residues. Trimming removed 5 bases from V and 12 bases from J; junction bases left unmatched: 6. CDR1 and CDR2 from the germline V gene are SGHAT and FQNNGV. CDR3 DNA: TGTGCCAGCAGCCACGGGACAGGTCTGTACTTC. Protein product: CASSHGTGLYF.

The CDR3 spells CASSLRGGQAQETQYF. The CDR3 DNA sequence: TGTGCCAGCAGCTTACGCGGCGGGCAGGCACAAGAGACCCAGTACTTC. The chain has TRBV7-8 and TRBJ2-5; TRBD2 might be the D (5 bases). The germline CDR1 and CDR2 sequences are SGHVS and FQNEAQ. The CDR3 loop spans 16 amino acids. V was pared by 2 bases and J by 2 bases, with 15 bases between.

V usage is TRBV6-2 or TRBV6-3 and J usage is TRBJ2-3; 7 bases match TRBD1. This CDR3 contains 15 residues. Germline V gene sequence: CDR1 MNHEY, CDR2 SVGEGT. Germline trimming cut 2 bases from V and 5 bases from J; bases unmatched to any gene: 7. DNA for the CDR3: TGTGCCAGCAGTTACGTAGGGGGCGCGAAAGATACGCAGTATTTT. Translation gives CASSYVGGAKDTQYF.

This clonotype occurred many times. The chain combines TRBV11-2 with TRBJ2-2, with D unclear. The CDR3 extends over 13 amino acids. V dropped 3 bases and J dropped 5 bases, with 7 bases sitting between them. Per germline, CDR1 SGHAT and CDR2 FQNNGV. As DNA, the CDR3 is TGTGCCAGCAGCTTTTCCCCGACCGGGGAGCTGTTTTTT. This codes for CASSFSPTGELFF.

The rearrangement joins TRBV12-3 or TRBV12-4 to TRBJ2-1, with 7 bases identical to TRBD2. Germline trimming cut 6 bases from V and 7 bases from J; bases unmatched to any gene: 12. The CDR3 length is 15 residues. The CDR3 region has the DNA TGTGCCAGCAGACCCACCGGGAGGTCAACAAATGAGCAGTTCTTC. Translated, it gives CASRPTGRSTNEQFF.

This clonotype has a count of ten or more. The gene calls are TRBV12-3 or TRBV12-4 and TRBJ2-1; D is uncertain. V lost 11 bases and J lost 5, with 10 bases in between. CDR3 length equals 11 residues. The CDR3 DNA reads TGTGCCCTCTATCTAAACAATGAGCAGTTCTTC. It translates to CALYLNNEQFF.

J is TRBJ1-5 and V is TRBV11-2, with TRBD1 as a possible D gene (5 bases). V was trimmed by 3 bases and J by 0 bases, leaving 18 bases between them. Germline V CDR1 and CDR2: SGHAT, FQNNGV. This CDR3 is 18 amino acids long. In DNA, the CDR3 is TGTGCCAGCAGCTTCGACAGCCTATATTCATATAGCAATCAGCCCCAGCATTTT. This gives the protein CASSFDSLYSYSNQPQHF.

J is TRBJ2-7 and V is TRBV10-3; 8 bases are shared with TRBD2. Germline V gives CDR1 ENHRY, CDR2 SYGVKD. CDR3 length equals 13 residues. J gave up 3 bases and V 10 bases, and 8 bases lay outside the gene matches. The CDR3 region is CATIAGKGYEQYF. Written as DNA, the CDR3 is TGTGCCACCATAGCGGGAAAGGGCTACGAGCAGTACTTC.

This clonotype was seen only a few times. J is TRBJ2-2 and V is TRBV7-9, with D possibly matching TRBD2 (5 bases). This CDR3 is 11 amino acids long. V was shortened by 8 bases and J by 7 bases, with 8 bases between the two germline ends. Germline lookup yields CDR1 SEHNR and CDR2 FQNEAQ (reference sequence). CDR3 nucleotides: TGTGCCAGCCCGAGCGGCGGGGAGCTGTTTTTT. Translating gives CASPSGGELFF.

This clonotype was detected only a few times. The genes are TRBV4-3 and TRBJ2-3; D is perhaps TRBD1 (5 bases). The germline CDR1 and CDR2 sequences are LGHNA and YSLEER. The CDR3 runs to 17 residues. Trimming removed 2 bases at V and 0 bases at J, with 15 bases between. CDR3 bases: TGCGCCAGCAGCCAATTTCATAGGGGTCCTAGCACAGATACGCAGTATTTT. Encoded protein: CASSQFHRGPSTDTQYF.

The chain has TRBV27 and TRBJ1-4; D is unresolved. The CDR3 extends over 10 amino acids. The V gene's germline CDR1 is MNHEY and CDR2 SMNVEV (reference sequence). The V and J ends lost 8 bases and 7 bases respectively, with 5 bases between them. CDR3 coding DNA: TGTGCCAGCCGACTTGAAAAACTGTTTTTT. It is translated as CASRLEKLFF.

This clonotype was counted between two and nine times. The chain's CDR3 is CASSFNPYEQYF. The CDR3, as DNA: TGTGCCAGCAGTTTTAATCCCTACGAGCAGTACTTC. The chain carries TRBV28 and TRBJ2-7; no firm D call. V was trimmed by 3 bases and J by 2 bases, leaving 5 bases between them. This CDR3 is 12 amino acids long. Germline V CDR1 and CDR2: MDHEN, SYDVKM. The entire variable domain, with the rest obtained from reference TRBV28 and TRBJ2-7, is as follows: DVKVTQSSRYLVKRTGEKVFLECVQDMDHENMFWYRQDPGLGLRLIYFSYDVKMKEKGDIPEGYSVSREKKERFSLILESASTNQTSMYLCASSFNPYEQYFGPGTRLTVT.

The CDR3 spells CASSTGFQTQYF. In DNA, the CDR3 is TGCGCCAGCAGCACCGGGTTCCAGACCCAGTACTTC. The chain employs TRBV5-1 and TRBJ2-5; D unresolved. Trimming cost V 4 bases and J 6 bases, with 10 bases left between them. This CDR3 spans 12 amino acids. The V gene's germline CDR1 is SGHRS and CDR2 YFSETQ.

CDR3 DNA: TGTGCCAGCAGCTCCGCTTGGGGGGCTAACATTCAGTACTTC. Protein sequence: CASSSAWGANIQYF. The V and J genes are TRBV7-2 and TRBJ2-4; D may match TRBD1 or TRBD2 (6 bases each). CDR3 length: 14 residues. V was trimmed by 4 bases and J by 7 bases, leaving 14 bases between them. Per germline, CDR1 SGHTA and CDR2 FQGNSA. Looking up the rest from reference TRBV7-2 and TRBJ2-4 gives the full variable domain: GAGVSQSPSNKVTEKGKDVELRCDPISGHTALYWYRQSLGQGLEFLIYFQGNSAPDKSGLPSDRFSAERTGGSVSTLTIQRTQQEDSAVYLCASSSAWGANIQYFGAGTRLSVL.

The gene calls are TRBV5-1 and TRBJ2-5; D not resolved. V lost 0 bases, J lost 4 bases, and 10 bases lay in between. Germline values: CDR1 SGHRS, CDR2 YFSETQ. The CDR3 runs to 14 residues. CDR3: CASSLEVEGETQYF. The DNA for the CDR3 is TGCGCCAGCAGCTTGGAGGTCGAAGGAGAGACCCAGTACTTC.

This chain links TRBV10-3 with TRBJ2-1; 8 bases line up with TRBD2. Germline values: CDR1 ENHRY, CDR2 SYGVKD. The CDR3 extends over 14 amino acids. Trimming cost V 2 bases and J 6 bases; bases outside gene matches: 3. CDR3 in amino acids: CAISEGTRVNEQFF. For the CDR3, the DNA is TGTGCCATCAGTGAGGGGACTAGAGTCAATGAGCAGTTCTTC.